This T cell receptor (beta chain) was found in a study of human T cells and chemical hapten exposure. Study-wide results and limits: More PT1 expanded TCRs went with higher patch test scores.

There are many counts of this clonotype. What it recognizes is unknown. Time point reported: pre-sensitization, week 0. Sample treatment: therapeutic diphenylcyclopropenone sensitization with weekly scalp DPC. After removal of 7 bases from V and 7 bases from J, the junction contained 7 bases not matched to a gene. The CDR3 contains 12 residues. The germline V gene encodes CDR1 SQVTM and CDR2 ANQGSEA. One entry per CDR3 protein results from TCRdb running MiXCR on the RACE reads. This sample carries some 90,000 distinct CDR3 sequences, 8.5% of them seen once, and the ten largest clones take just over 2.5%.

The rearrangement links TRBV29-1 to TRBJ1-1; TRBD1 agrees at 9 bases. The sequencing here drew on whole blood, taken in connection with sensitization to the hapten diphenylcyclopropenone (DPC). This receptor was obtained from a man aged 40-50 years with alopecia areata. Some clones in this sample may be carry-over from other donors' samples. The CDR3, as DNA: TGCAGCGCAGGACAGGGGAAGCGTGAAGCTTTCTTT. Translation: CSAGQGKREAFF.